This T cell receptor beta chain was obtained from a study of control samples from healthy donors and cancer patients (dated by TCRdb to the early 2020s). A word on this clone: Its antigen is unknown. Per-nucleotide qualities are absent, and no much larger clonotype sits a single base away.

The library was built by means of the immunoSEQ multiplex PCR assay. The table was pulled from immuneACCESS by TCRdb, which kept in-frame rearrangements only. Such tables lose some clones; where checked, under half of the loss comes from unresolved V genes, and the rest has no known cause. This sample comprises around 150,000 clones, approximately 94% of them detected only once. Under 8.5% of the sample is taken by the ten largest. CDR1 and CDR2 are read off the germline V gene (reference sequence) as LNHDA and SQIVND. V is pruned by 4 bases and J by 2 bases, leaving 19 bases of the junction without a gene match. The CDR3, from cysteine to phenylalanine, totals 19 residues. Of all the DNA, just the CDR3 is kept, 57 bases in frame from base 1.

The sequence was collected from a middle-aged woman in good health. Source material: blood. The chain is encoded by TRBV19 joined to TRBJ1-1; TRBD1 aligns with 7 central bases. The base sequence is TGTGCCAGTAGTACCCGCACCAGGTCAGGGGGAAGCGGAAACACTGAAGCTTTCTTT. It translates to CASSTRTRSGGSGNTEAFF.